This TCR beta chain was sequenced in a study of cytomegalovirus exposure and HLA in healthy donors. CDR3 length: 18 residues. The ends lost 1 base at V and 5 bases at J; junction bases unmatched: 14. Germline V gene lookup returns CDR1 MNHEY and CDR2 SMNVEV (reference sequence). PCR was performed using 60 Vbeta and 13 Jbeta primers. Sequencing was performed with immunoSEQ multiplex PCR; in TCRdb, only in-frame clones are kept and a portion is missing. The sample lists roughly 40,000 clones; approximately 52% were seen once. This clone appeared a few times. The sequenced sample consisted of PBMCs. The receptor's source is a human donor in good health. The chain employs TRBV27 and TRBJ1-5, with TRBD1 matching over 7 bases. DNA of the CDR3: TGTGCCAGCAGTTTATTTCCCCCCGGACAGGTTAGGGATCAGCCCCAGCATTTT. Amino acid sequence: CASSLFPPGQVRDQPQHF.